This note documents a single T cell receptor beta chain sequence. Its matching antigen is unknown. Germline V gives CDR1 DFQATT, CDR2 SNEGSKA (reference sequence). This CDR3 contains 17 residues. This entry is derived from a study of T cell clusters in autoimmune cytopenias. Each sample's input was about 270 ng genomic DNA, some 34,000 genome equivalents. Study conclusions and caveats: No experiment has yet validated the function of the T cell clusters defined in silico. The cluster-lack signature was not seen for secondary cytopenia versus chronic lymphocytic leukemia. Active autoimmune hepatitis patients had roughly 2.7-fold fewer exclusive TRB clusters than healthy donors.

TRB rearrangements were amplified by touch-down multiplex PCR with mixed TRB-A/B primers. Reprocessing the multiplex PCR reads, TCRdb reports a single entry for every CDR3 protein and omits DNA. There are a few thousand distinct CDR3 sequences in the sample, with under 20% held by the top ten. The receptor was derived from a human donor with an autoimmune cytopenia, with autoimmune hepatitis or in good health (not recorded which). Sequencing was performed on peripheral blood. This chain joins TRBV20-1 and TRBJ2-7; checking the TCRdb D call of TRBD1 is not possible without DNA. The CDR3 sequence is CSARDPFHTGEIYEQYF.